The 2 T cell receptor beta chains below were found in one sample sequenced in a study of blood T cell repertoires in COVID-19. Some clones are missing from TCRdb's copy, which holds only in-frame ones; the method was immunoSEQ multiplex PCR. This sample has over 150,000 clones; around 82% occur once, and the top ten carry approximately 7%. The sample taken for sequencing was peripheral blood. The receptors stem from a man of 80 years or more with COVID-19, enrolled during active disease.

The chain is built from TRBV19 and TRBJ1-5; TRBD1 might be the D (5 bases). Germline values: CDR1 LNHDA, CDR2 SQIVND (reference sequence). The CDR3 consists of 16 residues. V dropped 8 bases and J dropped 4 bases, with 21 bases sitting between them. This chain's CDR3 is CASRNLPSGKNQPQHF. The CDR3 nucleotides are TGTGCCAGTCGGAACCTCCCCTCAGGGAAAAATCAGCCCCAGCATTTT.

This chain uses TRBV18 with TRBJ1-4, with unresolved D. V gave up 0 bases and J gave up 3 bases, with 8 bases separating them. The germline V gene encodes CDR1 KGHSH and CDR2 LQKENI. The CDR3 runs to 15 residues. The CDR3 region has the DNA TGTGCCAGCTCACCACCTTCACAACCTAATGAAAAACTGTTTTTT. Its protein is CASSPPSQPNEKLFF.